These 5 T cell receptor beta chains originate from one sample sequenced in a study of breast tumors, draining lymph nodes, adjacent tissues. TCRdb recomputed calls from the multiplex PCR reads with MiXCR, one row per CDR3 protein. Among about 35,000 distinct CDR3 sequences listed, roughly 36% were seen once. Sequencing was done on a sample of breast tumor tissue. These receptors all come from a female donor with breast cancer. Some clones in this sample may be carry-over from other donors' samples.

In its sample, this clonotype was seen many times. V usage is TRBV7-9 and J usage is TRBJ2-5; the match to TRBD2 covers 7 bases. V shed 6 bases, J shed 5 bases, and the junction held 12 bases outside the gene matches. The CDR3 has 15 amino acids. Germline lookup yields CDR1 SEHNR and CDR2 FQNEAQ (reference sequence). The CDR3: CASSTNSGPGETQYF. DNA for the CDR3: TGTGCCAGCAGTACAAATAGCGGGCCGGGGGAGACCCAGTACTTC.

The table lists this clonotype with many counts. The V call is TRBV11-3, the J call TRBJ2-7; 12 bases line up with TRBD2. After removal of 5 bases from V and 6 bases from J, the junction contained 5 bases not matched to a gene. The CDR3 runs to 14 residues. CDR1 SGHNT and CDR2 YENEEA come from the germline V gene. This chain's CDR3 is CASSKTSGRFEQYF. The CDR3 DNA sequence: TGTGCCAGCAGCAAGACTAGCGGGAGATTCGAGCAGTACTTC.

This clonotype came up many times. This chain connects TRBV12-3 or TRBV12-4 to TRBJ2-5; possibly TRBD1 for D (6 bases). The length of the CDR3 is 13 residues. Deletions cut 6 bases from V and 3 bases from J, with 11 bases between. CDR3 in amino acids: CASSLEGEETQYF. The CDR3 bases are TGTGCCAGCAGCCTAGAGGGGGAAGAGACCCAGTACTTC.

This clonotype was seen repeatedly, ten times or more. The V gene is TRBV7-6, the J gene TRBJ2-2, with D hard to call. The CDR3 is made up of 13 amino acids. Trimming shortened V by 5 bases and J by 6 bases, and 10 bases separated the two germline ends. Germline V CDR1 and CDR2: SGHVS, FNYEAQ. CDR3 sequence: CASSPDGSGELFF. In nucleotides, the CDR3 is TGTGCCAGCAGCCCGGACGGGTCCGGGGAGCTGTTTTTT.

This clonotype was counted ten times or more. The rearrangement uses TRBV20-1 and TRBJ1-3; unclear D gene. The ends were cut back, 2 bases at V and 3 bases at J, with 20 bases in the middle. The germline CDR1 and CDR2 sequences are DFQATT and SNEGSKA (reference sequence). This CDR3 spans 17 amino acids. The chain's CDR3 is CSARLSGPTEVGNTIYF. Written as DNA, the CDR3 is TGCAGTGCTAGACTCTCCGGCCCTACGGAGGTTGGAAACACCATATATTTT.